This T cell receptor beta chain appears in the sequencing data of a study of blood T cells in healthy people across ages. This CDR3 contains 14 residues. Unmatched junction bases numbered 14, after V lost 5 bases and J lost 11 bases. Germline V gives CDR1 MDHEN, CDR2 SYDVKM. Concerning this clonotype itself: Its antigen remains unknown.

A sample-barcoded 5' primer and a J-beta primer mix were used in a second PCR of roughly 6 to 11 cycles. TCRdb called the 5' RACE reads again in MiXCR, with one record for every CDR3 protein. The table records hundreds of thousands of distinct CDR3 sequences, about 61% of them present only once. Findings of the study overall: No conclusive comparison of naive versus antigen-experienced cells was possible with unsorted PBMCs.

Material: blood. This sequence originates from a man between 40 and 49 years old in good health. V and J are TRBV28 and TRBJ2-5; 7 positions match TRBD2. CDR3 bases: TGTGCCAGCAGTAGGATAGCCGGGAGGAATGAGCAGTACTTC. Protein product: CASSRIAGRNEQYF.